Listed here are 13 T cell receptor beta chains from one sample, sequenced in a study of blood T cell repertoires in COVID-19. The method was immunoSEQ multiplex PCR; TCRdb's version includes in-frame clones alone and lacks a portion of them. The sample contains about 59,000 clones, around 86% of which appear only once. The sequencing input was peripheral blood. Receptors were obtained from an elderly woman with active or convalescent COVID-19.

This clone was recorded a few times. J is TRBJ2-3 and V is TRBV2, with D maybe TRBD1 (5 bases). The ends were cut back, 8 bases at V and 0 bases at J, with 15 bases in the middle. The CDR3 consists of 15 residues. Germline loops: CDR1 SNHLY, CDR2 FYNNEI. This CDR3 is CASSGQGFSTDTQYF. The CDR3 region has the DNA TGTGCCAGCTCGGGCCAGGGATTTAGCACAGATACGCAGTATTTT.

V usage is TRBV6-2 or TRBV6-3 and J usage is TRBJ2-7; no definite D call. The V end lost 2 bases, the J end lost 2 bases, and 13 bases lay between the germline ends. The CDR3 length is 15 residues. Germline V gene lookup returns CDR1 MNHEY and CDR2 SVGEGT. CDR3: CASSYDPGSTYEQYF. In nucleotides, the CDR3 is TGTGCCAGCAGTTACGACCCCGGGTCTACCTACGAGCAGTACTTC.

The chain combines TRBV4-1 with TRBJ2-2, with 10 positions matching TRBD1. The CDR3 has 15 amino acids. From germline, CDR1 is MGHRA and CDR2 YSYEKL. V lost 4 bases, J lost 7 bases, and 6 bases stayed unmatched. The CDR3 nucleotides are TGCGCCAGCAGCCCAGACAGGGGGCGGGTCGGGGAGCTGTTTTTT. Protein product: CASSPDRGRVGELFF.

V is TRBV11-2 and J is TRBJ2-1, with 9 bases fitting TRBD2. CDR1 and CDR2 from the germline V gene are SGHAT and FQNNGV. With V trimmed by 4 bases and J by 4 bases, 11 bases remained unmatched. The CDR3 contains 17 residues. The chain's CDR3 is CASSSVSAGGDYNEQFF. CDR3 DNA: TGTGCCAGCAGCTCGGTTTCGGCGGGGGGGGATTACAATGAGCAGTTCTTC.

V gene TRBV5-1 combines with J gene TRBJ1-5; tentatively, D is TRBD1 (6 bases). Germline CDR1 reads SGHRS; CDR2 reads YFSETQ. The CDR3 runs to 14 residues. The V end was cut by 4 bases, the J end by 3 bases, with 11 bases between. CDR3 sequence reads: CASSLGGYNQPQHF. The CDR3 region has the DNA TGCGCCAGCAGCCTGGGGGGCTACAATCAGCCCCAGCATTTT.

The chain carries TRBV6-2 or TRBV6-3 and TRBJ2-4; TRBD1 matches 10 bases. The CDR3 has 13 amino acids. The germline CDR1 and CDR2 sequences are MNHEY and SVGEGT. V lost 5 bases, J lost 10 bases, and 5 bases stayed unmatched. The CDR3 loop is CASSRDRGRIQYF. The DNA for the CDR3 is TGTGCCAGCAGTCGGGACAGGGGTAGGATTCAGTACTTC.

J is TRBJ1-4 and V is TRBV28, with D possibly matching TRBD1 (6 bases). Germline values: CDR1 MDHEN, CDR2 SYDVKM. V was trimmed by 4 bases and J by 4 bases, leaving 10 bases between them. The CDR3 has 14 residues. In nucleotides, the CDR3 is TGTGCCAGCAGTTCACAGGGTCTTAATGAAAAACTGTTTTTT. This translates into CASSSQGLNEKLFF.

V gene TRBV2 combines with J gene TRBJ2-3; 8 nucleotides line up with TRBD2. The germline CDR1 and CDR2 sequences are SNHLY and FYNNEI. The trim removed 1 base at V and 2 bases at J, leaving 2 bases unmatched. This CDR3 region has 15 residues. CDR3 loop: CASSEGAGVTDTQYF. As DNA, the CDR3 is TGTGCCAGCAGTGAAGGAGCGGGGGTCACAGATACGCAGTATTTT. The whole variable domain, remainder taken from reference TRBV2 and TRBJ2-3, is EPEVTQTPSHQVTQMGQEVILRCVPISNHLYFYWYRQILGQKVEFLVSFYNNEISEKSEIFDDQFSVERPDGSNFTLKIRSTKLEDSAMYFCASSEGAGVTDTQYFGPGTRLTVL.

The chain is built from TRBV2 and TRBJ2-3, with D perhaps matching TRBD1 (6 bases). Germline loops: CDR1 SNHLY, CDR2 FYNNEI. CDR3 length equals 15 residues. V lost 8 bases and J 3 bases, leaving 18 bases between the germline ends. CDR3 sequence: CASRYNRESTDTQYF. CDR3 in DNA: TGTGCCAGCCGATATAACAGGGAGTCGACAGATACGCAGTATTTT.

The rearrangement uses TRBV28 and TRBJ2-5; 9 bases are shared with TRBD1. The trim removed 6 bases at V and 3 bases at J, leaving 11 bases unmatched. This CDR3 is built from 16 residues. Germline CDR1 MDHEN, CDR2 SYDVKM. The CDR3 protein is CASRKPGTGPKETQYF. The DNA for the CDR3 is TGTGCCAGCAGAAAACCCGGGACAGGGCCCAAAGAGACCCAGTACTTC.

J is TRBJ2-1 and V is TRBV4-3; 8 nucleotides agree with TRBD2. The CDR3 is made up of 17 amino acids. Germline loops: CDR1 LGHNA, CDR2 YSLEER. The ends lost 6 bases at V and 5 bases at J; junction bases unmatched: 15. The chain's CDR3 is CASSRRVGAGGHNEQFF. The CDR3 DNA reads TGCGCCAGCAGTCGTCGGGTAGGGGCGGGGGGTCACAATGAGCAGTTCTTC.

The rearrangement uses TRBV28 and TRBJ2-3, with D possibly matching TRBD1 (6 bases). V lost 8 bases to trimming and J lost 6 bases, with 21 bases between them. Per the germline V gene, CDR1 is MDHEN and CDR2 is SYDVKM. CDR3 length: 15 amino acids. CDR3 region: CASSTGTFRTDTQYF. CDR3 DNA: TGTGCCAGCTCAACCGGGACATTTCGAACCGATACGCAGTATTTT. Complete variable domain (other parts from reference TRBV28 and TRBJ2-3): DVKVTQSSRYLVKRTGEKVFLECVQDMDHENMFWYRQDPGLGLRLIYFSYDVKMKEKGDIPEGYSVSREKKERFSLILESASTNQTSMYLCASSTGTFRTDTQYFGPGTRLTVL.

The chain employs TRBV6-7 and TRBJ2-3; no clear D. TRBV6-7 is an ORF, and what it does is uncertain. The CDR3 is 10 residues long. CDR3 amino acids: CDVGTDTQYF. The CDR3, as DNA: TGTGACGTAGGCACAGATACGCAGTATTTT.